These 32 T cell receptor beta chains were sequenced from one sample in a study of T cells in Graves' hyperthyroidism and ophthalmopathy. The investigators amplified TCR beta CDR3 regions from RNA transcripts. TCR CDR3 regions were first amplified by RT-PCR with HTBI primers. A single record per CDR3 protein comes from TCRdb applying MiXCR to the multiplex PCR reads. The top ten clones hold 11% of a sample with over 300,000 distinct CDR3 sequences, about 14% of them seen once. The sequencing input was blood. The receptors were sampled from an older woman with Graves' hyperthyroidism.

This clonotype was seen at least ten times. The CDR3 region is CSASRENPYEQYF. CDR3 in DNA: TGCAGTGCTTCGCGGGAGAATCCCTACGAGCAGTACTTC. This chain uses TRBV20-1 with TRBJ2-7; 7 nucleotides line up with TRBD2. Germline-derived CDR1 and CDR2 are DFQATT and SNEGSKA (reference sequence). The CDR3 has 13 amino acids. V trimming: 5 bases; J trimming: 2 bases; junction bases outside the gene matches: 6.

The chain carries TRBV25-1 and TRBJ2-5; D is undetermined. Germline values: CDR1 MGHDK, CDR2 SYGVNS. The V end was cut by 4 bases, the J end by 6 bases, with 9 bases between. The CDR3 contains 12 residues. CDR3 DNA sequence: TGTGCCAGCAGTGGGCCCGGACAGACCCAGTACTTC. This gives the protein CASSGPGQTQYF.

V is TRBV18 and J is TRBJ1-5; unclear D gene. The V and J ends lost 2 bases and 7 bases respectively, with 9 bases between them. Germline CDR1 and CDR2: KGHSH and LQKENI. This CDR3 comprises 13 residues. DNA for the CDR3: TGTGCCAGCTCACCAGGGGAGGAACAGCCCCAGCATTTT. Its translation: CASSPGEEQPQHF.

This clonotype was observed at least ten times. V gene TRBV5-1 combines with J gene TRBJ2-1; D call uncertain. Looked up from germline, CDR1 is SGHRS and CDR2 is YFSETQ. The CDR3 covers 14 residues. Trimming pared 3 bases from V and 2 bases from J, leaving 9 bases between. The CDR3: CASSSDVPYNEQFF. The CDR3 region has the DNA TGCGCCAGCAGCTCCGATGTCCCCTACAATGAGCAGTTCTTC.

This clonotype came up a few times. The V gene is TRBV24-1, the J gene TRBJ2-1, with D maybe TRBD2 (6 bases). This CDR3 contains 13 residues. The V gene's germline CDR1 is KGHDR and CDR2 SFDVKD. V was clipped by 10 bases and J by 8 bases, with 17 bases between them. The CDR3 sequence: CATGQIGGYEQFF. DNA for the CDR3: TGTGCCACAGGCCAAATCGGAGGGTATGAGCAGTTCTTC.

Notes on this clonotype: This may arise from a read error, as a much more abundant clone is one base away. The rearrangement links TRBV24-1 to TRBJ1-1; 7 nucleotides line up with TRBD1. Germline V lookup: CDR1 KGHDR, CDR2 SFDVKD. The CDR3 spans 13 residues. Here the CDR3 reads CATSDRDSTEVFF. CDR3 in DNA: TGTGCCACCAGTGACCGGGACAGTACTGAAGTTTTCTTT.

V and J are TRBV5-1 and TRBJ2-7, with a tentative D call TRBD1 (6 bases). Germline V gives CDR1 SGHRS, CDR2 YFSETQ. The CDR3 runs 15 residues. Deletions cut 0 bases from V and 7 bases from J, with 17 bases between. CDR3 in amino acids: CASSLGVASQGEQYF. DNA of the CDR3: TGCGCCAGCAGCTTGGGTGTTGCATCGCAGGGGGAGCAGTACTTC.

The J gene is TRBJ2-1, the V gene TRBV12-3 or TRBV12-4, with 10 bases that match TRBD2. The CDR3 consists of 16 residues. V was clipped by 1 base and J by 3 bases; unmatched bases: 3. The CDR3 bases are TGTGCCAGCAGTTTAGGGCGGACTAGCGGCTACAATGAGCAGTTCTTC. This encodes CASSLGRTSGYNEQFF.

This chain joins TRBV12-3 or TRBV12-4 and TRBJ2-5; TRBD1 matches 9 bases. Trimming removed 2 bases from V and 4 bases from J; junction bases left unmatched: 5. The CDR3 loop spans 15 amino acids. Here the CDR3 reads CASSLKGQGSETQYF. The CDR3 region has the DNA TGTGCCAGCAGTTTAAAGGGACAGGGTTCAGAGACCCAGTACTTC.

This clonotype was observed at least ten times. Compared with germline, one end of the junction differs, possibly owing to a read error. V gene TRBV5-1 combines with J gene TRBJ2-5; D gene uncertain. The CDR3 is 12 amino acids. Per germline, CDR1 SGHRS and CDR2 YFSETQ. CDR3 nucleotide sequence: TGTGCCAGCAGCCTCCTGGGCGAGACCCAGTACTTC. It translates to CASSLLGETQYF.

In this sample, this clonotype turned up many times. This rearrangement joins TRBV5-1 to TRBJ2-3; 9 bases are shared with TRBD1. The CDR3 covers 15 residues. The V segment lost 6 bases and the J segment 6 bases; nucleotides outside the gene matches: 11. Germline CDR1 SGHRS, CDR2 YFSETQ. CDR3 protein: CASTEGQGQSDTQYF. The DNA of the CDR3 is TGCGCCAGCACCGAGGGACAGGGTCAGTCGGATACGCAGTATTTT.

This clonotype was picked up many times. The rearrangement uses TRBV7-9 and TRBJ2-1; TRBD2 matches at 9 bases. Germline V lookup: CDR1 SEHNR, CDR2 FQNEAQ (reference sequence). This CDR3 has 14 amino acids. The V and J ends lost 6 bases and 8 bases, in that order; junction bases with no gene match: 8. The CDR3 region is CASSRTSASHEQFF. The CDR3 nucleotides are TGTGCCAGCAGTCGGACTAGCGCCTCCCATGAGCAGTTCTTC.

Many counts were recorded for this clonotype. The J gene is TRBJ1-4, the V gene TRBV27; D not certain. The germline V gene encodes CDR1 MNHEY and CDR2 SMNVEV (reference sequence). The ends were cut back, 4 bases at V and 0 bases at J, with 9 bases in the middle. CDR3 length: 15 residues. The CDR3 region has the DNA TGTGCCAGCAGTTGGGGAGATGCAACTAATGAAAAACTGTTTTTT. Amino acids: CASSWGDATNEKLFF.

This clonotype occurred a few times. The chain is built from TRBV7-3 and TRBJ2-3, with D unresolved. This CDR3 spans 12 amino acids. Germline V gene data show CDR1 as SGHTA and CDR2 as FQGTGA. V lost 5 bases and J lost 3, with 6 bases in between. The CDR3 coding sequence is TGTGCCAGCAGCCTGAAAACAGATACGCAGTATTTT. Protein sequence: CASSLKTDTQYF.

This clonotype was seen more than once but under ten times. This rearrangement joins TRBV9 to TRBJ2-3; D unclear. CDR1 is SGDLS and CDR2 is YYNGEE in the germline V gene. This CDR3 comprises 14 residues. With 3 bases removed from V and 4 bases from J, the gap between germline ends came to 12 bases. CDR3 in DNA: TGTGCCAGCAGCGCCCTGTCAACGGCAGATACGCAGTATTTT. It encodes CASSALSTADTQYF.

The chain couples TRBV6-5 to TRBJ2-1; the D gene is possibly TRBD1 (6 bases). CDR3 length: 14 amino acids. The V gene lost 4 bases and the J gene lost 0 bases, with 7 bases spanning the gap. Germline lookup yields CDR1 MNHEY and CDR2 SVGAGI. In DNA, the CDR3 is TGTGCCAGCAGTTCGGACAGCTCCTACAATGAGCAGTTCTTC. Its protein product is CASSSDSSYNEQFF.

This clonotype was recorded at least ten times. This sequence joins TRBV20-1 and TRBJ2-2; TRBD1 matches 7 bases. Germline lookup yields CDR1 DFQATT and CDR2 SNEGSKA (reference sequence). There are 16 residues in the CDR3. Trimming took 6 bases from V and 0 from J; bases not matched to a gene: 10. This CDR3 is CSASDRDRPNTGELFF. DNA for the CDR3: TGCAGTGCGAGCGACCGGGACAGACCGAACACCGGGGAGCTGTTTTTT.

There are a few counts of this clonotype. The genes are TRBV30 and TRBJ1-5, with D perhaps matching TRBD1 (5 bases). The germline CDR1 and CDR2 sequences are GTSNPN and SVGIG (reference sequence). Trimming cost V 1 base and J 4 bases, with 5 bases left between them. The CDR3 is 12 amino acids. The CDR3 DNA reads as TGTGCCTGGAGTGGGGGGAATCAGCCCCAGCATTTT. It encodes CAWSGGNQPQHF.

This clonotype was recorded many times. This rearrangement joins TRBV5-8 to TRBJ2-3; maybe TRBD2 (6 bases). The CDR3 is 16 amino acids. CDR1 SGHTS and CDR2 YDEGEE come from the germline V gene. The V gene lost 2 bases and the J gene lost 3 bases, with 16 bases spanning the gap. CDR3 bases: TGTGCCAGCAGCTTCCTTAGGGCAGGGAGGACAGATACGCAGTATTTT. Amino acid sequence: CASSFLRAGRTDTQYF.

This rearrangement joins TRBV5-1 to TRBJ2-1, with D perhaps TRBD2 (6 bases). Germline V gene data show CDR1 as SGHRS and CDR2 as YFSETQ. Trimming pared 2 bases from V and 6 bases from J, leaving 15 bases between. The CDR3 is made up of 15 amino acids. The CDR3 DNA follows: TGCGCCAGCAGCTTCCTTGGATTAGCGGTCAATGAGCAGTTCTTC. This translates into CASSFLGLAVNEQFF.

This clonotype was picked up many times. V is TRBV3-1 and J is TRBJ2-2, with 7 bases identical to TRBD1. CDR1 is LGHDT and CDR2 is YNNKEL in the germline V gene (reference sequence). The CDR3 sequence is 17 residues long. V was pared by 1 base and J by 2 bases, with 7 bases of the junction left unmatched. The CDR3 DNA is TGTGCCAGCAGCCAAGCAAGCAGGACAGGAAACACCGGGGAGCTGTTTTTT. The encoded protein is CASSQASRTGNTGELFF.

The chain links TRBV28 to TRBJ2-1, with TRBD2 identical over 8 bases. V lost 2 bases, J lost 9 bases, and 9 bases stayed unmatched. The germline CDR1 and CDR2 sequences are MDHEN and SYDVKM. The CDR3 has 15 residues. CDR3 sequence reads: CASSLRSAGESEQFF. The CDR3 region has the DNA TGTGCCAGCAGTTTAAGGTCAGCGGGAGAGAGTGAGCAGTTCTTC.

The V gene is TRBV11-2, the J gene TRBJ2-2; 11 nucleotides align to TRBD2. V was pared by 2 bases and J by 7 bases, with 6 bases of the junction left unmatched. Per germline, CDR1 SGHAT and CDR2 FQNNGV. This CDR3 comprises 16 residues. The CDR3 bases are TGTGCCAGCAGCTTAAGACTAGCGGGGAGGGACGGGGAGCTGTTTTTT. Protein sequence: CASSLRLAGRDGELFF.

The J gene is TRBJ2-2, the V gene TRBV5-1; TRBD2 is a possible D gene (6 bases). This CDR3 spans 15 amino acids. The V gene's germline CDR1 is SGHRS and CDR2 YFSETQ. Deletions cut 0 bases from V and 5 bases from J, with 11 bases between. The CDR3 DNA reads TGCGCCAGCAGCTTGGATCCTAGCGAGACCGGGGAGCTGTTTTTT. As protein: CASSLDPSETGELFF.

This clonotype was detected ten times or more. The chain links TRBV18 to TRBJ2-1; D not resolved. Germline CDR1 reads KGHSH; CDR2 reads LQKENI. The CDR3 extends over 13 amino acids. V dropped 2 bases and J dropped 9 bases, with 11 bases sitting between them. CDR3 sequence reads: CASSPGSRIEQFF. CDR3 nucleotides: TGTGCCAGCTCACCAGGTTCGAGAATTGAGCAGTTCTTC.

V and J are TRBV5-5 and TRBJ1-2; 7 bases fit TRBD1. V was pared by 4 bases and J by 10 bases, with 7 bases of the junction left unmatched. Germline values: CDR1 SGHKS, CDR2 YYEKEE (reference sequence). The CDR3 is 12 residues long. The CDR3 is CASSVGQQYYTF. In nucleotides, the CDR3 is TGTGCCAGCAGCGTGGGACAGCAATACTACACCTTC.

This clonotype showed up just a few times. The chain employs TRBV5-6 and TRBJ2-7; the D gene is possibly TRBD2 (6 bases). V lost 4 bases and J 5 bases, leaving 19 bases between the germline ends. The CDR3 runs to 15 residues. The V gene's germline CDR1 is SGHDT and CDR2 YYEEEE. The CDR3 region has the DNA TGTGCCAGCAGCCTCCAGCGGGCGGGGATCCACGAGCAGTACTTC. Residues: CASSLQRAGIHEQYF.

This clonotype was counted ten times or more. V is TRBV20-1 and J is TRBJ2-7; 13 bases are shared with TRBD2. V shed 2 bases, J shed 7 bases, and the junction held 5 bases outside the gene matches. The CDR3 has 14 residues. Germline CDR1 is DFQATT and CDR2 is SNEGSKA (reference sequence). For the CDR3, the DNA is TGCAGTGCTAGATTAGAGGGACTAGCGGGAGAGCAGTACTTC. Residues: CSARLEGLAGEQYF.

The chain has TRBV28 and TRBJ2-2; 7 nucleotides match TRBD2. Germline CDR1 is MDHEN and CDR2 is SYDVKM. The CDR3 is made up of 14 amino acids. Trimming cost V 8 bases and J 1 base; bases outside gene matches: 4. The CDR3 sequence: CASLSGMNTGELFF. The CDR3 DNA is TGTGCCAGCTTAAGCGGGATGAACACCGGGGAGCTGTTTTTT.

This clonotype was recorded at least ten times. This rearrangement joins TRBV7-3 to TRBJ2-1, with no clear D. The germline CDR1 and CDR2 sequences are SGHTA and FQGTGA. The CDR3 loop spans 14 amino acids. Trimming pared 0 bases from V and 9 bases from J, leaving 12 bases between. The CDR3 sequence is CASSLTLSLSEQFF. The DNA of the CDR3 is TGTGCCAGCAGCTTAACGTTGAGTCTGAGTGAGCAGTTCTTC.

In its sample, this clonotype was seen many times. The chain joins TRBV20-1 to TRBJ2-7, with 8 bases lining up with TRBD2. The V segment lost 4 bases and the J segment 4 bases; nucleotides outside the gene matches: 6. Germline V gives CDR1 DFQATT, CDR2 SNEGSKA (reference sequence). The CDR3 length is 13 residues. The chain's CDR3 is CSATSGSWYEQYF. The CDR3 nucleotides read TGCAGTGCTACAAGCGGGAGTTGGTACGAGCAGTACTTC.

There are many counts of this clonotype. The CDR3 DNA is TGCAGTGCTTTTTCTGGGAGTTGGAACACTGAAGCTTTCTTT. Translated: CSAFSGSWNTEAFF. The rearrangement joins TRBV20-1 to TRBJ1-1; D not resolved. The CDR3 contains 14 residues. Trimming stripped 5 bases from V and 1 base from J, with 14 bases between. CDR1 is DFQATT, CDR2 SNEGSKA, per germline (reference sequence).